A single sample is the source of the 6 T cell receptor beta chains below, sequenced in a study of shared clonotypes between healthy human individuals. Measured with immunoSEQ multiplex PCR; TCRdb has only the in-frame clones, and not every one. The sample has 450,000 to 500,000 clones, 70% to 80% seen once. Sequenced: PBMCs. These receptors all stem from a woman in her forties in good health. Some clones in this sample may be carry-over from other donors' samples.

The chain carries TRBV5-1 and TRBJ2-7; D could derive from TRBD1 or TRBD2 (5 bases each). The CDR3 has 14 residues. CDR1 SGHRS and CDR2 YFSETQ come from the germline V gene. Trimming removed 4 bases at V and 0 bases at J, with 11 bases between. CDR3 loop: CASSIGTASYEQYF. The CDR3 nucleotides are TGCGCCAGCAGCATAGGGACGGCCTCCTACGAGCAGTACTTC.

This rearrangement joins TRBV27 to TRBJ2-5, with 7 bases that match TRBD2. TRBJ2-7 explains the end of the DNA better; the J call may be wrong. The CDR3 contains 15 residues. Germline loops: CDR1 MNHEY, CDR2 SMNVEV (reference sequence). This CDR3 is CASIRHGAGAYEQYF. DNA of the CDR3: TGTGCCAGCATCCGGCATGGGGCGGGAGCCTACGAGCAGTACTTC.

This clone showed up just once. J is TRBJ1-3 and V is TRBV7-8; D is unclear. Between the trimmed V and J ends, which lost 1 base and 0 bases, there was a span of 7 bases. The germline V gene encodes CDR1 SGHVS and CDR2 FQNEAQ. The length of the CDR3 is 15 residues. The CDR3: CASSLGAGSGNTIYF. DNA for the CDR3: TGTGCCAGCAGCTTAGGAGCAGGCTCTGGAAACACCATATATTTT. Together with reference TRBV7-8 and TRBJ1-3, the CDR3 gives the full variable domain: GAGVSQSPRYKVAKRGQDVALRCDPISGHVSLFWYQQALGQGPEFLTYFQNEAQLDKSGLPSDRFFAERPEGSVSTLKIQRTQQEDSAVYLCASSLGAGSGNTIYFGEGSWLTVV.

This clone was seen only once. The chain carries TRBV5-4 and TRBJ2-5; 8 bases are a match to TRBD2. The CDR3 has 14 amino acids. V shed 4 bases, J shed 5 bases, and the junction held 7 bases outside the gene matches. Per the germline V gene, CDR1 is SGHNT and CDR2 is YYREEE (reference sequence). For the CDR3, the DNA is TGTGCCAGCAGCCCGCTGACTAGCGTCGAGACCCAGTACTTC. It is translated as CASSPLTSVETQYF.

V is TRBV11-2 and J is TRBJ1-1; no definite D call. The CDR3 has 12 amino acids. Germline-derived CDR1 and CDR2 are SGHAT and FQNNGV. The V end lost 3 bases, the J end lost 4 bases, and 6 bases lay between the germline ends. The CDR3 loop is CASSFRFTEAFF. The CDR3, as DNA: TGTGCCAGCAGCTTTCGGTTCACTGAAGCTTTCTTT.

This clone was observed a handful of times. The sample contains more than one DNA sequence encoding this CDR3. The chain links TRBV15 to TRBJ2-3, with D unclear. The V end was cut by 2 bases, the J end by 5 bases, with 5 bases between. The CDR3 loop spans 12 amino acids. CDR1 is LNHNV and CDR2 is YYDKDF in the germline V gene (reference sequence). The CDR3 spells CATSRPRDTQYF. CDR3 in DNA: TGTGCCACCAGCAGACCGAGAGATACGCAGTATTTT.